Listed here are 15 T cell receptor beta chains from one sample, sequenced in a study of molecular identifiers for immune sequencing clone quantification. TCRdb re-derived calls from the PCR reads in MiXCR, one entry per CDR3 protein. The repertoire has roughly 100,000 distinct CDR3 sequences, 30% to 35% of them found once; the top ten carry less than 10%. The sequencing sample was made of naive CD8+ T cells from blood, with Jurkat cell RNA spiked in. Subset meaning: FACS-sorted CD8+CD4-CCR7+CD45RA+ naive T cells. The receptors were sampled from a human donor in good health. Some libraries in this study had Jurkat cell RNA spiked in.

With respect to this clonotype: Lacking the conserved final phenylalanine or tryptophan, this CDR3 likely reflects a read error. The CDR3 loop is CASRLTGTGANVLTI. The CDR3 nucleotides read TGTGCCAGCAGACTCACAGGGACTGGGGCCAACGTCCTGACTATC. The chain couples TRBV6-2 or TRBV6-3 to TRBJ2-6; D is possibly TRBD1 (6 bases). CDR3 size: 15 residues. The V end lost 6 bases, the J end lost 2 bases, and 11 bases lay between the germline ends. In germline, CDR1 is MNHEY, CDR2 SVGEGT.

CDR3 residues: CASSRTGTVGLAEFTGELFF. The CDR3 DNA follows: TGTGCCAGCAGCCGAACCGGGACAGTGGGACTAGCGGAGTTCACCGGGGAGCTGTTTTTT. The rearrangement links TRBV7-3 to TRBJ2-2, with 11 bases that match TRBD2. This CDR3 is 20 amino acids long. After removal of 5 bases from V and 4 bases from J, the junction contained 18 bases not matched to a gene. CDR1 SGHTA and CDR2 FQGTGA come from the germline V gene.

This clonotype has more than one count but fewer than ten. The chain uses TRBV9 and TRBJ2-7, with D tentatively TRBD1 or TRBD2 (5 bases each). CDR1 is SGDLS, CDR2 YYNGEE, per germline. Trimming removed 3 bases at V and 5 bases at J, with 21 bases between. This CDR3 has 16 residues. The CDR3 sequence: CASSAGHRGLQDEQYF. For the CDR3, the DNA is TGTGCCAGCAGCGCCGGTCACCGGGGCCTACAGGACGAGCAGTACTTC.

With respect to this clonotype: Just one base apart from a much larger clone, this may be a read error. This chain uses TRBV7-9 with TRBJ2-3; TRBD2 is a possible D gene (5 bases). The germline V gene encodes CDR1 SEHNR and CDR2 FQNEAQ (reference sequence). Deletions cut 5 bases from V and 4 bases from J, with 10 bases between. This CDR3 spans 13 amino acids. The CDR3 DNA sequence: TGTGCCAGCAGCATTGAGGGAGCAGATACGCAGTATTTT. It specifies CASSIEGADTQYF.

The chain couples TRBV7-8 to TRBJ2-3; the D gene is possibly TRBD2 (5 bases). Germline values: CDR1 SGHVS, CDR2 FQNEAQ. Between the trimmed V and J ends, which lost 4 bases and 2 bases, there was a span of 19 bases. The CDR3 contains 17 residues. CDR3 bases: TGTGCCAGCAGCTCTTTAGCGCTCGGGGAGATCACAGATACGCAGTATTTT. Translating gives CASSSLALGEITDTQYF.

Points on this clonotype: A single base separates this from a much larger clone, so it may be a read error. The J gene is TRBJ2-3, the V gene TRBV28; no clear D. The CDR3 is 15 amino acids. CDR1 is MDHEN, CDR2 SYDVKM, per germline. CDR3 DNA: TGTGCCAGGAGTTTAGTAGTCCAGACTACAGATACGCAGTATTTT. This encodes CARSLVVQTTDTQYF.

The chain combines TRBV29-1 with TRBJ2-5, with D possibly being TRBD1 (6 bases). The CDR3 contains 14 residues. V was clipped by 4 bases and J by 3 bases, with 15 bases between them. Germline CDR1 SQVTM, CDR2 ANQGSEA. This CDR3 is CSVVSDSPEETQYF. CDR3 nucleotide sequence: TGCAGCGTTGTCTCGGACAGCCCAGAAGAGACCCAGTACTTC.

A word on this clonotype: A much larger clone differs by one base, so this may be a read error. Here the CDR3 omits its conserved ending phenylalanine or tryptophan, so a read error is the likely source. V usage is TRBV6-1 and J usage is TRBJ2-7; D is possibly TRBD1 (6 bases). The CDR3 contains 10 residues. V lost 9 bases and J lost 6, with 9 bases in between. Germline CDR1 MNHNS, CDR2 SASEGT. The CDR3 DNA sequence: TGTGCCAGTACAGGGATCGAGCAGTACATC. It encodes CASTGIEQYI.

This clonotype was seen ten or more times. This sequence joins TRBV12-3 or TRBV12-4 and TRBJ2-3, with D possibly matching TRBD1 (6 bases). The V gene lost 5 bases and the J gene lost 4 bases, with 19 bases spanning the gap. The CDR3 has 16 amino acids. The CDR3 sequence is CASSHLGDTSPDTQYF. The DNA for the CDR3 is TGTGCCAGCAGTCACCTTGGGGACACCTCCCCAGATACGCAGTATTTT.

The CDR3 bases are TGCGCCAGCAGCTGGACCTCCAGACAGGGGTGCTCCTACGAGCAGTACTTC. Its protein is CASSWTSRQGCSYEQYF. The V call is TRBV5-1, the J call TRBJ2-7; 8 bases map to TRBD1. Germline loops: CDR1 SGHRS, CDR2 YFSETQ. This CDR3 is 17 amino acids long. Germline trimming cut 3 bases from V and 0 bases from J; bases unmatched to any gene: 11.

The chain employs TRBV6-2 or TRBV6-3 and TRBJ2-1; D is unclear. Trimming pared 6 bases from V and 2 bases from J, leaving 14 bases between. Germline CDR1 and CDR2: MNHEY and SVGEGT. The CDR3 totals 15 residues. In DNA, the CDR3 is TGTGCCAGCAGCCTACCCCGAGACACCTACAATGAGCAGTTCTTC. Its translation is CASSLPRDTYNEQFF.

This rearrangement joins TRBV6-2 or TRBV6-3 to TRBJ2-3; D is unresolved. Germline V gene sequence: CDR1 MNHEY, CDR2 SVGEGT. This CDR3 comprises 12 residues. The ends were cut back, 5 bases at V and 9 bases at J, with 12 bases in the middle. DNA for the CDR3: TGTGCCAGCAGTCAACAAGCGAAGACGCAGTATTTT. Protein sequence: CASSQQAKTQYF.

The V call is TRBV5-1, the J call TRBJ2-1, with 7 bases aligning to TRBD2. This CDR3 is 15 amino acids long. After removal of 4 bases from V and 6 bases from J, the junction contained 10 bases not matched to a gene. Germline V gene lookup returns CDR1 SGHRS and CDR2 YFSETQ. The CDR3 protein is CASSPLGGVGNEQFF. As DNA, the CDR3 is TGCGCCAGCAGCCCCTTGGGGGGGGTAGGCAATGAGCAGTTCTTC.

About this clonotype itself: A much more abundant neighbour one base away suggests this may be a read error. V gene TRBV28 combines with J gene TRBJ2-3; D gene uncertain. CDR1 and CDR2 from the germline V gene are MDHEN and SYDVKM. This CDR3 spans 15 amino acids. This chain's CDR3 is CASNLPNDGTDTQYF. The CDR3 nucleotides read TGTGCCAGCAATTTACCGAACGACGGCACAGATACGCAGTATTTT.

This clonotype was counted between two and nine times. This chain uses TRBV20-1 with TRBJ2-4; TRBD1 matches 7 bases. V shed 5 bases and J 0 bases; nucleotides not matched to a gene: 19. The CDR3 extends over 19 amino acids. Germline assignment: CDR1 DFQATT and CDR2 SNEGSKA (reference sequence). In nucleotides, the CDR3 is TGCAGTGCTTACCAAGTTGGGACAGAAGCAAGCCGAGCCAAAAACATTCAGTACTTC. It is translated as CSAYQVGTEASRAKNIQYF.